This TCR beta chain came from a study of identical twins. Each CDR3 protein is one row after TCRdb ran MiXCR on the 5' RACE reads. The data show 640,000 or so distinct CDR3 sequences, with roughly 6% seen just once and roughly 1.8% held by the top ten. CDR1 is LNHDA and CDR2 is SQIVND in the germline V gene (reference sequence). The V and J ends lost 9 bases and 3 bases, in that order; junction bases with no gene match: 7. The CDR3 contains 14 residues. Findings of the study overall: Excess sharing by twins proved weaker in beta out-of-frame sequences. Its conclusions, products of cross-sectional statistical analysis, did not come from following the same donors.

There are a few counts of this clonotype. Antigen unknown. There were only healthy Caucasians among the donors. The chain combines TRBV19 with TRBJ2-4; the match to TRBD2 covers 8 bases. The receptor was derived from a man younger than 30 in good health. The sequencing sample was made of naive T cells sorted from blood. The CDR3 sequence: CASKGAGDKNIQYF. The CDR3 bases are TGTGCCAGCAAGGGAGCGGGAGACAAAAACATTCAGTACTTC.